This TCR beta chain was identified in a study of blood T cell repertoires in COVID-19 (TCRdb year 2020). Broadly, across the study: The collaborator samples originated in the United States, Italy and Spain and spanned the acute and convalescent phases of COVID-19. The material from the prospective study consisted of cDNA or gDNA derived from T cells, B-cell-depleted T cells, or PBMCs. Subjects who had been exposed to COVID-19, were actively infected with it, or had recovered from it provided the deeply sampled blood TCRbeta repertoires that made up the dataset. The repertoires were made available in a free public database intended to serve as a resource for research on the immune response to SARS-CoV-2. Samples were obtained from the ongoing ImmuneRACE study (first 160 participants) and from over 1,000 subjects provided by 6 global collaborators. Sample metadata almost always included a de-identified subject ID, COVID-19 status, age in years and sex. Where available, HLA class I and class II types were taken from metadata supplied by the sample provider and were not determined by assay-based typing.

Another Seattle source contributed samples from volunteer blood donors who had recovered from COVID-19. The collaborating institutions used their own protocols to collect whole blood in K2EDTA tubes. Collaborator samples were shipped for TCRbeta analysis as frozen whole blood, isolated PBMCs, or DNA extracted from either sample type. A distance of 16 bases separates the germline ends of V and J, which lose 7 bases and 6 bases respectively. For CDR1 and CDR2, the germline V gene lists SNHLY and FYNNEI. The CDR3 contains 14 residues, cysteine and phenylalanine counted. The CDR3 DNA has 42 bases and is translated from base 1. Comments on this clone: No antigen is known for it. Base quality data are lacking; no much larger clone is found one base away.

TCRbeta CDR3 regions were amplified from genomic DNA using the immunoSEQ Assay, a bias-controlled multiplex PCR. The paper's processing steps were these. Nucleated cell counts per sample were estimated from amplification of reference gene primers within the assay. To quantify the absolute abundance of each unique TCRbeta CDR3 rearrangement, sequence reads were collapsed and filtered. For each sample, productive Simpson clonality was calculated as the square root of Simpson's diversity index across productive rearrangements. TCRdb retrieved this table from immuneACCESS and kept in-frame rearrangements only. Not all clones are present; in checked studies, unresolved V genes account for under half, and no reason is known for the remainder. The V and J calls and clone size were taken over from that table, and D and trimming were inferred from the DNA. This sample comprises about 230,000 clones, around 84% of them detected only once. About 2.1% of the sample comes from the top ten.

Points the paper makes about the study in general: The quantity of clinical and demographic metadata differed by source and by participant and was supplied without curation.

The clonotype comes from a man between 35 and 55 years old who had recovered from COVID-19. Recombination linked TRBV2 to TRBJ1-3; TRBD1 is a weak D gene call, 5 bases matching. The sequencing sample was made of peripheral blood. The nucleotides read TGTGCCAGCATACCCCGGGGGATGGCAAACACCATATATTTT. It translates to CASIPRGMANTIYF.